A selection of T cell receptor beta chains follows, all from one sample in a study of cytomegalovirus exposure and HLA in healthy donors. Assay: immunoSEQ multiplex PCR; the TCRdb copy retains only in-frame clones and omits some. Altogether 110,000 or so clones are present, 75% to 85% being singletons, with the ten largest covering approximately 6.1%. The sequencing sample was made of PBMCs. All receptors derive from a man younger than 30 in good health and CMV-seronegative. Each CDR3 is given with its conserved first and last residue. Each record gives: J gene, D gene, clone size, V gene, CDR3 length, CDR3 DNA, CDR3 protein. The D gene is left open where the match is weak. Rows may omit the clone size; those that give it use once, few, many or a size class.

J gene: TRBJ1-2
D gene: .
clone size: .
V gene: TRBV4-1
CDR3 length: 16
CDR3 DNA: TGCGCCAGCAGCCAAGATCCCTGGACTTATCTCGGGGGCTACACCTTC
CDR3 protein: CASSQDPWTYLGGYTF

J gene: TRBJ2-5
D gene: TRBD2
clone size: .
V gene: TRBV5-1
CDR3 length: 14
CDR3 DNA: TGCGCCAGCAGCATTAGCGGGGGCAAAGAGACCCAGTACTTC
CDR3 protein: CASSISGGKETQYF

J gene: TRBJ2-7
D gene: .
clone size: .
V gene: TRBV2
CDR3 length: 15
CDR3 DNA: TGTGCCAGCAGTGTTATCGGGAACAGCCCCTACGAGCAGTACTTC
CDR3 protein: CASSVIGNSPYEQYF

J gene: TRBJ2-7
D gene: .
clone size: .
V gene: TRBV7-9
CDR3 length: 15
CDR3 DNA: TGTGCCAGCAGCTTAGTTGAGGGAGACGTCTACGAGCAGTACTTC
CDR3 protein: CASSLVEGDVYEQYF

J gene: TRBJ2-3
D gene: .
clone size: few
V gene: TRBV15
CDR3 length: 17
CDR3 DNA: TGTGCCACCAGCAGGGGGGCGACGGGGGGAAGTTCAGATACGCAGTATTTT
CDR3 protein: CATSRGATGGSSDTQYF

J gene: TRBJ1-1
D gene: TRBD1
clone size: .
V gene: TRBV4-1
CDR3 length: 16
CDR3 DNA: TGCGCCAGCAGCCGTGGGACAGGGAAGATGGACACTGAAGCTTTCTTT
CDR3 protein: CASSRGTGKMDTEAFF

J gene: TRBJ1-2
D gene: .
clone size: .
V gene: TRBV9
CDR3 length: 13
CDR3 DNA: TGTGCCAGCAGCGACAGGGTTAACTATGGCTACACCTTC
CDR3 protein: CASSDRVNYGYTF

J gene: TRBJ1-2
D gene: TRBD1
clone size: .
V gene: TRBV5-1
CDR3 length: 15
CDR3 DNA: TGCGCCAGCAGCGTTCCGGGACAGGGTTGGGATGGCTACACCTTC
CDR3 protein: CASSVPGQGWDGYTF

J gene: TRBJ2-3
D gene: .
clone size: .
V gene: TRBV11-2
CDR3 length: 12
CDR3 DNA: TGTGCCAGCAGCTTATTCGGAGATACGCAGTATTTT
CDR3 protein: CASSLFGDTQYF

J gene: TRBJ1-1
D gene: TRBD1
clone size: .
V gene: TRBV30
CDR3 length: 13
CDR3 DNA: TGTGCCTGGAGTGAAACAGGGGGGGCTGAAGCTTTCTTT
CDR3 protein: CAWSETGGAEAFF

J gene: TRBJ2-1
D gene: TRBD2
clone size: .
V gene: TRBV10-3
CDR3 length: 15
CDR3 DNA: TGTGCCATCCGTGATGGAGCGGGATTCAACAATGAGCAGTTCTTC
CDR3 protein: CAIRDGAGFNNEQFF

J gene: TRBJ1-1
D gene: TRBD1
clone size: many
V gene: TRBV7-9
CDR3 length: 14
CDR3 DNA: TGTGCCAGCAGCGCTCAGACAGGGGCAACTGAAGCTTTCTTT
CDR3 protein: CASSAQTGATEAFF

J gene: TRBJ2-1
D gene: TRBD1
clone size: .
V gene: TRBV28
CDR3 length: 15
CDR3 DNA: TGTGCCAGCAAATTACCGGGACAGCTATACAATGAGCAGTTCTTC
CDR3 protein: CASKLPGQLYNEQFF

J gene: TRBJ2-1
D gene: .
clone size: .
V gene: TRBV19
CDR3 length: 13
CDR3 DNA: TGTGCCAGTAGTTCTGATGAGGGAGTAGAGCAGTTCTTC
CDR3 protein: CASSSDEGVEQFF

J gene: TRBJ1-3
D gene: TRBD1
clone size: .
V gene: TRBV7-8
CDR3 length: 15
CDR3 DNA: TGTGCCAGCAGCGCTGACAGGGTTCTTCGAAACACCATATATTTT
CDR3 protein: CASSADRVLRNTIYF

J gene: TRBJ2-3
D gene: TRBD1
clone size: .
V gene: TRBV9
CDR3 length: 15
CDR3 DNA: TGTGCCAGCAGCGTAGAGAAGGGGGCTGGTTATACGCAGTATTTT
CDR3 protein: CASSVEKGAGYTQYF

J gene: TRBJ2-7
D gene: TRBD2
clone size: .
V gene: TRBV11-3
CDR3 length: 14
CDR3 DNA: TGTGCCAGCAGTATACTAGCGGCCACCTACGAGCAGTACTTC
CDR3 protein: CASSILAATYEQYF

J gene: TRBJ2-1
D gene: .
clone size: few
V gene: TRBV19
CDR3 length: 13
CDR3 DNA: TGTGCCAGTAGAGGGAGTCCGTACAATGAGCAGTTCTTC
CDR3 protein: CASRGSPYNEQFF

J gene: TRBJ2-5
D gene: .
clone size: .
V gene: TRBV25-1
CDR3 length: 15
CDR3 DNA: TGTGCCAGCAGTGAAGGAGGTAGGGCTCAAGAGACCCAGTACTTC
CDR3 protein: CASSEGGRAQETQYF

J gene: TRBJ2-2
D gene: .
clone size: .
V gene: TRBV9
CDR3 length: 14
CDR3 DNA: TGTGCCAGCAGCGTTGACTTACACACCGGGGAGCTGTTTTTT
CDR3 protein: CASSVDLHTGELFF

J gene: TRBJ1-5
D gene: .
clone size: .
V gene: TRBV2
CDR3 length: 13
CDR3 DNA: TGTGCCAGCAGTGAAGCGAGGGGGGGCCCCCAGCATTTT
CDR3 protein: CASSEARGGPQHF

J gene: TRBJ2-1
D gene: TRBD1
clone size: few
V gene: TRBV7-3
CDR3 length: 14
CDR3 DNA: TGTGCCAGCAACTCGGGACAGGGGAACAATGAGCAGTTCTTC
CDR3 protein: CASNSGQGNNEQFF

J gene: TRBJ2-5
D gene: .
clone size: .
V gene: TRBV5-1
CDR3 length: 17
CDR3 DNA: TGCGCCAGCAGCTTGGATGGGGGCCGCTTATTCCAAGAGACCCAGTACTTC
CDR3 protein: CASSLDGGRLFQETQYF

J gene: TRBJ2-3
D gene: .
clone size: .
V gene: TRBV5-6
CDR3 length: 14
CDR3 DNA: TGTGCCAGCAGCTTGGGGCAGGCGAGAGATACGCAGTATTTT
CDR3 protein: CASSLGQARDTQYF

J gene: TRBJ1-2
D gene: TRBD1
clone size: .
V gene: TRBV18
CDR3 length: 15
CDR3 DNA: TGTGCCAGCCAAGGGACAGGGGATATTAACTATGGCTACACCTTC
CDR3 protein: CASQGTGDINYGYTF

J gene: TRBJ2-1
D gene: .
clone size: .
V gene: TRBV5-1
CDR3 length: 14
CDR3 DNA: TGCGCCAGCAGCGCGGGCGGCTCCTACAATGAGCAGTTCTTC
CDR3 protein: CASSAGGSYNEQFF

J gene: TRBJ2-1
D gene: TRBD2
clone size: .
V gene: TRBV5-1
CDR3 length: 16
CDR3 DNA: TGCGCCAGCAGCTTGGCGGGACTAGCGGGAGGGGATGAGCAGTTCTTC
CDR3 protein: CASSLAGLAGGDEQFF

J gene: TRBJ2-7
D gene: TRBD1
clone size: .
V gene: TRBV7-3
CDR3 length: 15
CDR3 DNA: TGTGCCAGCAGCTCAGACCCGGGACAGTCCTACGAGCAGTACTTC
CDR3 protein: CASSSDPGQSYEQYF

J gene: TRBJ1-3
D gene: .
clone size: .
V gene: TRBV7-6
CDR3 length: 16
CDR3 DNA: TGTGCCAGCAGCTTACGGTCGGGTTACTCTGGAAACACCATATATTTT
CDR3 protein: CASSLRSGYSGNTIYF

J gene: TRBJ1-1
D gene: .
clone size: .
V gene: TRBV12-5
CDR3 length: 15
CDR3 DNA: TGTGCTAGTGGTTTGGTAGGGCAGTTCCAGGGTCAGGCTTTCTTT
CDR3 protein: CASGLVGQFQGQAFF

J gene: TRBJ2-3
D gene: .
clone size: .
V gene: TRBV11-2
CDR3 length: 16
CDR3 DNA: TGTGCCAGCAGGCCAGTGGTCAGAGCGGACACAGATACGCAGTATTTT
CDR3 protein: CASRPVVRADTDTQYF

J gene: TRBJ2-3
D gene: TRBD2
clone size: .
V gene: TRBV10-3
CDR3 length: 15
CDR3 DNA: TGTGCCATCAGTTCACTAGCGGGAGGAGGGGATACGCAGTATTTT
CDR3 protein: CAISSLAGGGDTQYF

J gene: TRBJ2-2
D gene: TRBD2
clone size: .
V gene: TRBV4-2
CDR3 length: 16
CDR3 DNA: TGTGCCAGCAGCCAAAACGGTGCGGCGGGAGTCGGGGAGCTGTTTTTT
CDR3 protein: CASSQNGAAGVGELFF

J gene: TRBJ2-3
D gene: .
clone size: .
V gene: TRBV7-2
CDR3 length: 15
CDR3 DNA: TGTGCCGGTTCGAGGAGCGGGCGGAGCACAGATACGCAGTATTTT
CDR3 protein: CAGSRSGRSTDTQYF

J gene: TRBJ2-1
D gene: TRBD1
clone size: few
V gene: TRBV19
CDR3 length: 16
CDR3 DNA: TGTGCCAGTAGTCTTCCGACAGGGAGCTCCTACAATGAGCAGTTCTTC
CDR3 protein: CASSLPTGSSYNEQFF

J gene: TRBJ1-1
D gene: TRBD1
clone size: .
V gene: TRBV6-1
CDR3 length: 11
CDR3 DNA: TGTGCCAGCAGGGACAGGTTCCCGGCTTTCTTT
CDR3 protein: CASRDRFPAFF

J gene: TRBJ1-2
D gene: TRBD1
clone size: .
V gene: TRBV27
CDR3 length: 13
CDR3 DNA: TGTGCCAGCCAACGTACAGGGGGCGGTGGCTACACCTTC
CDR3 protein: CASQRTGGGGYTF

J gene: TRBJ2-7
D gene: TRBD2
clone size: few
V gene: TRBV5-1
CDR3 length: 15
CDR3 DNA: TGCGCCAGCTGTGAGCGGGAGGGCCGATCCTACGAGCAGTACTTC
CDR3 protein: CASCEREGRSYEQYF

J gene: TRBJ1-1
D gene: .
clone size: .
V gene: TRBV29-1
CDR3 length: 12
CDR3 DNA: TGCAGCGCCGACATTCAGAACACTGAAGCTTTCTTT
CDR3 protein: CSADIQNTEAFF

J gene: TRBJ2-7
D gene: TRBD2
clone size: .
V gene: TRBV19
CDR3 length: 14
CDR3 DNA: TGTGCCAGTAGCCCCCCCGCGGGAGCCTACGAGCAGTACTTC
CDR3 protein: CASSPPAGAYEQYF

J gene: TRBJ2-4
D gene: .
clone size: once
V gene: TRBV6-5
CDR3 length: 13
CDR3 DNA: TGTGCCAGCAGTTACCGTCAACAGGACATTCAGTACTTC
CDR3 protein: CASSYRQQDIQYF

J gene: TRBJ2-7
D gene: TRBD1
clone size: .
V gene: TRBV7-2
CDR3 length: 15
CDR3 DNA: TGTGCCAGCAACCCCAGGGGGACAGGGGGCGAGGAGCAGTACTTC
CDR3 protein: CASNPRGTGGEEQYF

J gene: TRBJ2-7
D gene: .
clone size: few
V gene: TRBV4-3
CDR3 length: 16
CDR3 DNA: TGCGCCAGCAGCCCTCGTGATATGGAGGCCGTCTACGAGCAGTACTTC
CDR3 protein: CASSPRDMEAVYEQYF

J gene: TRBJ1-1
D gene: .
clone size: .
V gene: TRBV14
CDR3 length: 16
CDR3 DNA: TGTGCCAGGGGGGGACACGGGAGGGTAATGAACACTGAAGCTTTCTTT
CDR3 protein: CARGGHGRVMNTEAFF

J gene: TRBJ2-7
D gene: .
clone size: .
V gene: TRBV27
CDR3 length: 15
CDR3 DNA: TGTGCCAGCAGCACCCCATTGGGGGGGCGGTACGAGCAGTACTTC
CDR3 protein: CASSTPLGGRYEQYF